These T cell receptor beta chains were read from a single sample in a study of beta chain features in type 1 diabetes. The method was immunoSEQ multiplex PCR; TCRdb's version includes in-frame clones alone and lacks a portion of them. The sample gives 200,000 to 250,000 clones, roughly 13% of which show up once; 0.025% to 0.03% is in the top ten. Sequencing was carried out using naive CD4+ T cells from blood. The receptors shown here come from a middle-aged woman in good health. Each CDR3 is given with its conserved first and last residue. Each record gives: clone size, V gene, CDR3 length, J gene, D gene, CDR3 protein, CDR3 DNA. D genes are given only for firm matches. The size entry is marked missing in some rows and otherwise reads once, few, many or a size class.

>NA|TRBV19|15|TRBJ2-7|TRBD1
CASSSFETGTYEQYF
TGTGCCAGTAGTAGTTTCGAGACAGGGACCTACGAGCAGTACTTC
>few|TRBV9|18|TRBJ1-2|TRBD1
CASSLTGTGGLLGYGYTF
TGTGCCAGCAGTTTGACCGGGACAGGGGGCTTATTGGGCTATGGCTACACCTTC
>NA|TRBV6-1|15|TRBJ1-1|NA
CASSLHSRVLTEAFF
TGTGCCAGCAGTTTACATTCCAGGGTTCTCACTGAAGCTTTCTTT
>NA|TRBV7-2|18|TRBJ2-1|TRBD2
CASSFGTSGGGTWGEQFF
TGTGCCAGCAGCTTCGGGACTAGCGGGGGGGGGACCTGGGGTGAGCAGTTCTTC
>NA|TRBV7-9|15|TRBJ1-1|TRBD1
CASSPGTGGKTEAFF
TGTGCCAGCAGCCCTGGGACAGGGGGCAAGACTGAAGCTTTCTTT
>few|TRBV6-5|15|TRBJ2-7|TRBD2
CASRATSGGYYEQYF
TGTGCCAGCAGGGCGACTAGCGGGGGCTACTACGAGCAGTACTTC
>many|TRBV7-9|14|TRBJ2-7|TRBD2
CASSRRGEDYEQYF
TGTGCCAGCAGCCGGCGGGGGGAGGACTACGAGCAGTACTTC
>few|TRBV5-1|15|TRBJ2-7|TRBD1
CASSENRGPSYEQYF
TGCGCCAGCAGCGAAAACAGGGGACCCTCCTACGAGCAGTACTTC
>few|TRBV6-1|15|TRBJ2-3|TRBD2
CASSERLAGADTQYF
TGTGCCAGCAGTGAACGACTAGCGGGGGCAGATACGCAGTATTTT
>NA|TRBV28|16|TRBJ2-7|NA
CASSLGPRRASYEQYF
TGTGCCAGCAGTTTAGGTCCGCGCAGGGCCTCCTACGAGCAGTACTTC
>few|TRBV5-4|15|TRBJ2-5|NA
CASSFAGNRQETQYF
TGTGCCAGCAGCTTCGCAGGGAATAGGCAAGAGACCCAGTACTTC